The source of this T cell receptor (beta chain) is a study of T cell responses to AZD1222 COVID-19 vaccine. The data were produced by immunoSEQ multiplex PCR, yet TCRdb's version contains in-frame clones alone and is incomplete. The table lists about 160,000 clones, approximately 90% of them singletons. Remarks on this clone: Its target is not known.

Findings of the study overall: Researchers took repertoire samples only after the peak T cell response had come.

This sequence was found in an adult in good health. Sequenced material: peripheral blood, taken on day 0 of AZD1222 vaccination.

The CDR3 coding sequence is TGTGCCAGCAGCTTAAATTCTCCTGCGGGGCAGTACTTC. The encoded protein is CASSLNSPAGQYF. The chain is built from TRBV7-2 and TRBJ2-7, with D possibly matching TRBD2 (5 bases). Trimming stripped 2 bases from V and 9 bases from J, with 14 bases between. Per the germline V gene, CDR1 is SGHTA and CDR2 is FQGNSA. The CDR3 sequence is 13 residues long.